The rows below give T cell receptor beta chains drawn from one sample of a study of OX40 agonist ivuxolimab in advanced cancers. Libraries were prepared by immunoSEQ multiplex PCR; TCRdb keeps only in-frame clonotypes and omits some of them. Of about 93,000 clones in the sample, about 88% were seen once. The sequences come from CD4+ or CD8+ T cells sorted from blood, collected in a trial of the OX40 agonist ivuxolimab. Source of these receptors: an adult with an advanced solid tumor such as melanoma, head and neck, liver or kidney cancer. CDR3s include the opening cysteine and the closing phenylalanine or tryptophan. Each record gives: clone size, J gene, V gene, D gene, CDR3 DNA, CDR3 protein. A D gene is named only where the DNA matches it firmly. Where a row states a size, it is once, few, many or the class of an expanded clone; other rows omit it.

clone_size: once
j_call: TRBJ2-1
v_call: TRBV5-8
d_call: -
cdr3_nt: TGTGCCAGCAGCAAAGGATACAATGAGCAGTTCTTC
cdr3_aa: CASSKGYNEQFF

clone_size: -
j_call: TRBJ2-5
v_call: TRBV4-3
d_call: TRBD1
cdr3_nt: TGCGCCAGCAGCCAAGATGGGACAGGGGGAGAGACCCAGTACTTC
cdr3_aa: CASSQDGTGGETQYF

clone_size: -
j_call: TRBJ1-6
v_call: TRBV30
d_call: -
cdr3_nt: TGTGCCGATCGTCAGGGAATGAATTCACCCCTCCACTTT
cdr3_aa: CADRQGMNSPLHF

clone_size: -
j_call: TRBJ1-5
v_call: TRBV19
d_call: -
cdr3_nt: TGTGCCAGTAGTATAGTCGGGTGGGTCAAATATAGCAATCAGCCCCAGCATTTT
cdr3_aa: CASSIVGWVKYSNQPQHF

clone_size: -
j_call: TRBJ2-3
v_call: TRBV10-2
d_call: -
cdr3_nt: TGCGCCAGCACCCCCGAGGGCAGTAGCACAGATACGCAGTATTTT
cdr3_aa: CASTPEGSSTDTQYF

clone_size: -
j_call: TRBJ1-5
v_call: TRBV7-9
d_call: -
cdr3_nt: TGTGCCAGCAGCTTAGGCACGGGATACAATCAGCCCCAGCATTTT
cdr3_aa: CASSLGTGYNQPQHF

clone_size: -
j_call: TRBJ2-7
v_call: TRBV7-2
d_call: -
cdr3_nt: TGTGCCAGCAGCCTCCCCCAATACGAGCAGTACTTC
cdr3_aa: CASSLPQYEQYF

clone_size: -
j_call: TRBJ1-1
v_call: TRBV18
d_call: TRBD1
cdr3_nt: TGTGCCAGCTCACCCGACAGGGAGGACACTGAAGCTTTCTTT
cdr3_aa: CASSPDREDTEAFF

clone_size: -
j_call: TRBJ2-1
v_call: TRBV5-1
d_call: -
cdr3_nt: TGCGCCAGCAGCCGGACCGAAGGGAATGAGCAGTTCTTC
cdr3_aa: CASSRTEGNEQFF

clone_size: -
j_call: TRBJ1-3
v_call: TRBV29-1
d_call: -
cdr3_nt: TGCAGCGCAGAGGAGGCAGCTGGAAACACCATATATTTT
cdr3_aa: CSAEEAAGNTIYF

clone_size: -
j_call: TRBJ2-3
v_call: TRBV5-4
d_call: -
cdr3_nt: TGTGCCAGCAGCTTGGAGCTCATCACAGATACGCAGTATTTT
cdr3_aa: CASSLELITDTQYF

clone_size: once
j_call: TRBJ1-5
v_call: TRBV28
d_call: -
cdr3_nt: TGTGCCAGCAGTTTAGATCAGGCCAATCAGCCCCAGCATTTT
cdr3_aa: CASSLDQANQPQHF

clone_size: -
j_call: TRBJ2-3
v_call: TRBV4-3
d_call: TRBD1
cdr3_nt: TGCGCCAGCAGCCATACAGGGGGCGACACAGATACGCAGTATTTT
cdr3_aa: CASSHTGGDTDTQYF

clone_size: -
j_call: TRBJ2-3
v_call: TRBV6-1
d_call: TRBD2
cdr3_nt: TGTGCCAGCATTAGGACTAGCGGCGCAGATACGCAGTATTTT
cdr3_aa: CASIRTSGADTQYF

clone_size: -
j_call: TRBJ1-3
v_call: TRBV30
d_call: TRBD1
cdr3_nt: TGTGCCTGGAGTGTACCGAGGAGGACAGGGAACACCATATATTTT
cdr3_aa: CAWSVPRRTGNTIYF

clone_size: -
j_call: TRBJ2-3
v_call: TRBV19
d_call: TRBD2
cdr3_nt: TGTGCCAGTAGTATGACTAGCGGGACCACAGATACGCAGTATTTT
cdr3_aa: CASSMTSGTTDTQYF

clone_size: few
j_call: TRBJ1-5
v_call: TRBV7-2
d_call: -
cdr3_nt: TGTGCCAGCAGCTTAGGGACAGTAAACGGCAATCAGCCCCAGCATTTT
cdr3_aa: CASSLGTVNGNQPQHF